This T cell receptor (beta chain) appears in the sequencing data of a study of T cells in women clearing cervical HPV infection. Study at large: Case blood was drawn when the lesion was first found; control blood after infection became undetectable. Notes on the study in general: Repertoire richness, not evenness, was significantly elevated in CIN3+ cases versus controls. TRBV6-7 abundance was lower in cases than controls (around 0.1% versus 0.15%).

Clones were read by immunoSEQ multiplex PCR, and TCRdb kept only the in-frame ones, dropping some. The sample table sets out about 48,000 clones. To note about this clone: The target antigen is unknown. Coverage ceases 3 residues before the CDR3 finishes, and the germline J gene fills in the end.

Germline trimming cut 4 bases from V and 3 bases from J; bases unmatched to any gene: 5. This CDR3 comprises 14 residues. Germline loops: CDR1 SGHNT, CDR2 YYREEE (reference sequence). This TCR came from a woman aged 18 to 75 with a cervical HPV16 infection that either progressed to CIN3+ or cleared (not recorded which). Input material: blood buffy coat. V gene TRBV5-4 combines with J gene TRBJ2-5; 8 bases fit TRBD2. CDR3 DNA, as far as it was read: TGTGCCAGCAGCACGGGGGGGCGAAAAGAGACC. As protein: CASSTGGRKET. The whole CDR3 protein reads CASSTGGRKETQYF.